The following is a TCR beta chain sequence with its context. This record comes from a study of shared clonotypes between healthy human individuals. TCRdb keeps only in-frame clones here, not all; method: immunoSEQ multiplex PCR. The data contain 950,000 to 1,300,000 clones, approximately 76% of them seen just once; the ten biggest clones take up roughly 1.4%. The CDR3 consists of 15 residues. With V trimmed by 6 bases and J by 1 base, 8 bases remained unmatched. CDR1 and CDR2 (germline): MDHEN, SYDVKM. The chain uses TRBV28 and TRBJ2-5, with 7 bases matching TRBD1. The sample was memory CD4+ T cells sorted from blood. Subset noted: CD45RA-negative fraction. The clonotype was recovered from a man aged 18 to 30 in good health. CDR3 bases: TGTGCCAGCAGATCCCGACAGGGTGCCCAAGAGACCCAGTACTTC. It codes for CASRSRQGAQETQYF.